The following is a T cell receptor beta chain sequence with its context. The protocol was immunoSEQ multiplex PCR, while the TCRdb copy is restricted to in-frame clones and leaves out a portion. The table includes 150,000 or so clones, around 80% detected once. The source of the sample is a study of blood T cell repertoires in COVID-19. The V end lost 2 bases, the J end lost 9 bases, and 14 bases lay between the germline ends. The CDR3 runs 15 residues. Germline lookup yields CDR1 SGHVS and CDR2 FNYEAQ. The chain combines TRBV7-6 with TRBJ1-6; D might be TRBD1 (6 bases). The receptor comes from a man aged 35 to 55 who had recovered from COVID-19. The sequenced sample was PBMCs or T cells enriched from blood (not recorded which). CDR3 sequence: CASSLLGRGSSPLHF. The CDR3 DNA sequence: TGTGCCAGCAGCTTACTCGGCAGGGGTTCTTCACCCCTCCACTTT.